This record looks at one TCR beta chain sequence and its context. Its antigen is as yet unknown. Trimming removed 4 bases from V and 2 bases from J, with 14 bases in between. Germline values: CDR1 SGHVS, CDR2 FNYEAQ. The CDR3 runs to 15 residues. What was amplified from RNA transcripts were TCR beta CDR3 regions. An initial round of RT-PCR targeting the TCR CDR3 relied on the HTBI primer set. TCRdb itself ran the multiplex PCR reads through MiXCR, one entry per CDR3 protein. Of approximately 300,000 distinct CDR3 sequences in the sample, about 19% were seen once. This entry comes from a study of T cells in Graves' hyperthyroidism and ophthalmopathy. Study-level background: Specimen type is peripheral blood, collected at initial diagnosis prior to any treatment.

Overall study results and limits: Blood shared most expanded thyroid clonotypes above 0.001.

This receptor was obtained from a man over 45 with Graves' ophthalmopathy. The chain has TRBV7-6 and TRBJ2-5; D call uncertain. Sequenced material: blood. The CDR3 reads CASSSLGSRQETQYF. CDR3 DNA: TGTGCCAGCAGCTCCTTGGGTAGTCGGCAAGAGACCCAGTACTTC.